The present TCR beta chain was sequenced within a study of T cell responses to AZD1222 COVID-19 vaccine. This clone was seen a handful of times. The antigen remains unidentified. This sample also contains other DNA sequences that code for the same CDR3. Assay: immunoSEQ multiplex PCR; the TCRdb copy retains only in-frame clones and omits some. The repertoire consists of 100,000 to 140,000 clones, with about 90% occurring once and the leading ten covering less than 6%. Findings and limits, study-wide: It should be noted that donors were predominantly white British and more often female, and clonal diversity was possibly underestimated. Repertoire sampling was restricted to post-peak T cell response timepoints. Breadth and depth of Spike-specific TCRs rose after two AZD1222 doses. Just a handful of people given AZD1222 tested seropositive at baseline.

The CDR3 is 16 amino acids. The germline V gene has CDR1 MNHEY and CDR2 SVGAGI. Unmatched junction bases numbered 5, after V lost 0 bases and J lost 4 bases. This TCR was sampled from an adult who received the AZD1222 COVID-19 vaccine. The sequencing here drew on peripheral blood, taken 28 days after the second AZD1222 dose. The gene calls are TRBV6-5 and TRBJ1-2, with TRBD1 matching 10 bases. CDR3 sequence: CASSYSRTGGGYGYTF. The CDR3 coding sequence is TGTGCCAGCAGTTACTCCCGGACAGGGGGAGGCTATGGCTACACCTTC.